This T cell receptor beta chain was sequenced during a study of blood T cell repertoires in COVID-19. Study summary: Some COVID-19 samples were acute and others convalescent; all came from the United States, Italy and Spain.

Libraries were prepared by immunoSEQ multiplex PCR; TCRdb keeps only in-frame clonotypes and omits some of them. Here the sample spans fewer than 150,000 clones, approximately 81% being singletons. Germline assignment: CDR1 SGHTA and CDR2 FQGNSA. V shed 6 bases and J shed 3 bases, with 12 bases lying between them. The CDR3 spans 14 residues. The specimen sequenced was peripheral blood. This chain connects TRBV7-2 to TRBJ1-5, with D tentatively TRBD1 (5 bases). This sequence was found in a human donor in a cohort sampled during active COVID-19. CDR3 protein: CASSKGQSNQPQHF. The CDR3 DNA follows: TGTGCCAGCAGTAAGGGGCAGTCCAATCAGCCCCAGCATTTT.